Listed below are T cell receptor beta chains from one sample, sequenced in a study of brain T cells in children with intractable seizures. The protocol was immunoSEQ multiplex PCR, while the TCRdb copy is restricted to in-frame clones and leaves out a portion. The table lists about 320,000 clones, approximately 93% of them singletons. Source: peripheral blood, taken approximately 5 months after surgery. The receptors come from a boy under two years old with tuberous sclerosis and intractable seizures. CDR3s include the opening cysteine and the closing phenylalanine or tryptophan. A D gene is named only where the DNA matches it firmly.

>-|TRBV5-1|TRBJ2-7
TGCGCCAGCAGCCATGGACTCTCCGAGCAGTACTTC
CASSHGLSEQYF
>-|TRBV5-1|TRBJ2-7
TGCGCCAGCAGCTTGGCCATCGGCCGCTCCGAGCAGTACTTC
CASSLAIGRSEQYF
>-|TRBV19|TRBJ2-5
TGTGCCAGTAGTATGGAATCAGGTGGCGAGACCCAGTACTTC
CASSMESGGETQYF
>-|TRBV5-8|TRBJ1-2
TGTGCCAGCAGGGGTGGCTACACCTTC
CASRGGYTF
>TRBD1|TRBV5-4|TRBJ2-1
TGTGCCAGCAGCCCCGGATCCGGGACAGGGGATTATGAGCAGTTCTTC
CASSPGSGTGDYEQFF
>TRBD1|TRBV9|TRBJ2-3
TGTGCCAGCAGCGTAGCCGCCTCTGGACAGGGGAAGTCGGATACGCAGTATTTT
CASSVAASGQGKSDTQYF
>-|TRBV19|TRBJ2-7
TGTGCCAGTAGTATGGGTCACTCCTACGAGCAGTACTTC
CASSMGHSYEQYF
>-|TRBV3-1/TRBV3-2|TRBJ1-1
TGTGCCAGCAGCCGACTACAGGGTACCGGTGAAGCTTTCTTT
CASSRLQGTGEAFF
>TRBD2|TRBV5-1|TRBJ2-3
TGCGCCAGCAGCTTGGTGGCGGGGGGGCGCACAGATACGCAGTATTTT
CASSLVAGGRTDTQYF
>TRBD2|TRBV10-3|TRBJ2-2
TGTGCCATCACTGGGACTAGCCCTGACGGGGAGCTGTTTTTT
CAITGTSPDGELFF
>-|TRBV19|TRBJ1-6
TGTGCCAGTAGTATAGATTACAACTCGGCCCTCCACTTT
CASSIDYNSALHF
>-|TRBV18|TRBJ2-1
TGTGCCAGCTACAGCTCGGGTGAGCAGTTCTTC
CASYSSGEQFF
>-|TRBV5-4|TRBJ2-5
TGTGCCAGCAGCTTGGACGGGGCCCAAGAGACCCAGTACTTC
CASSLDGAQETQYF
>-|TRBV6-5|TRBJ1-4
TGTGCCAGTACCGGACAGATCAATGAAAAACTGTTTTTT
CASTGQINEKLFF
>-|TRBV25-1|TRBJ2-5
TGTGCCAGCAGTGAATATAAGGGCACCCCCCAAGAGACCCAGTACTTC
CASSEYKGTPQETQYF
>-|TRBV10-3|TRBJ2-5
TGTGCCATCAGTGAGTCGAACAGGGTGGAGACCCAGTACTTC
CAISESNRVETQYF
>TRBD2|TRBV7-9|TRBJ2-7
TGTGCCAGCAGCTTGCGTAGCGGGAAATCCTACGAGCAGTACTTC
CASSLRSGKSYEQYF
>-|TRBV10-3|TRBJ1-1
TGTGCCATCAGTGAGTCCAGGAACACTGAAGCTTTCTTT
CAISESRNTEAFF
>-|TRBV7-2|TRBJ2-7
TGTGCCAGCAGCTTAGTACAGGGCTTCTCCTACGAGCAGTACTTC
CASSLVQGFSYEQYF
>TRBD1|TRBV28|TRBJ1-1
TGTGCCAGCAGTCTCCAGGGGGTGGTGAACACAGAAGCTTTCTTT
CASSLQGVVNTEAFF
>-|TRBV6-6|TRBJ2-7
TGTGCCAGCAGCACGGGGGAGGACGAGCAGTACTTC
CASSTGEDEQYF
>TRBD1|TRBV9|TRBJ1-3
TGTGCCAGCAGCGCCGCATCGGACAGGGTAGTAAACACCATATATTTT
CASSAASDRVVNTIYF
>-|TRBV9|TRBJ2-3
TGTGCCAGCAGCGTAGGGCTAGCGACAGATACGCAGTATTTT
CASSVGLATDTQYF
>-|TRBV5-4|TRBJ1-4
TGTGCCAGCAGCTTTGGGGGTTGGACTGAAAAACTGTTTTTT
CASSFGGWTEKLFF
>-|TRBV2|TRBJ1-1
TGTGCCAGCGAAAGCCCCTCCGGGGGAGAAGCTTTCTTT
CASESPSGGEAFF
>-|TRBV30|TRBJ1-2
TGTGCCGTGGATGGCCAGAACTATGGCTACACCTTC
CAVDGQNYGYTF